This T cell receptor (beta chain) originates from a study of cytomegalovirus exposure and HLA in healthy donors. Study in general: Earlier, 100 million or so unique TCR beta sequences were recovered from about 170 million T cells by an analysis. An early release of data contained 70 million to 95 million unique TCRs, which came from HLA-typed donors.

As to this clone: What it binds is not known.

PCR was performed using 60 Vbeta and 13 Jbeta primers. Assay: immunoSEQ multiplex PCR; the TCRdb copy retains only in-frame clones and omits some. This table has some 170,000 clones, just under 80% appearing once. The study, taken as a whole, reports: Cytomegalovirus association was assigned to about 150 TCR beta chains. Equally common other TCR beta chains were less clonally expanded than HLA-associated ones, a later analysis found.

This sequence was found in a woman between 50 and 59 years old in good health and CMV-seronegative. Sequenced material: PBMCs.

Here the CDR3 DNA reads TGTGCCACCAGCAGACCCGGACAGTCTAGCACAGATACGCAGTATTTT. Translating it yields CATSRPGQSSTDTQYF. V is TRBV15 and J is TRBJ2-3; D perhaps matches TRBD1 (6 bases). Germline V gives CDR1 LNHNV, CDR2 YYDKDF (reference sequence). The CDR3 extends over 16 amino acids. The V gene lost 2 bases and the J gene lost 0 bases, with 12 bases spanning the gap.